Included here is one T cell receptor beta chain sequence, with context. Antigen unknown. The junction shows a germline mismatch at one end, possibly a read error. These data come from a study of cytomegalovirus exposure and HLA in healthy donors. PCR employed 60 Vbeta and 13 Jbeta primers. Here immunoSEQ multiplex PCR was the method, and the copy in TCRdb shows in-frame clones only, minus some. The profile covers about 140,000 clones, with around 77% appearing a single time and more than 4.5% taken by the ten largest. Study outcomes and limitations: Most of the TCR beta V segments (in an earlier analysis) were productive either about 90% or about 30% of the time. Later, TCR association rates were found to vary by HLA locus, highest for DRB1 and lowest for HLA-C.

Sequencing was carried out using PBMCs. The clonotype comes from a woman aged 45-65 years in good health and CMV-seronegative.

CDR3 protein: CASSLYSGTGGGELFF. DNA of the CDR3: TGTGCTAGCAGCTTATATTCCGGGACAGGGGGCGGGGAGCTGTTTTTT. This chain uses TRBV7-7 with TRBJ2-2; 11 nucleotides match TRBD1. Germline CDR1 reads SSHAT; CDR2 reads FNYEAQ (reference sequence). The CDR3 runs 16 residues.